One and the same sample provided the 16 T cell receptor beta chains below, sequenced in a study of T-cell reconstitution after alpha-beta-depleted transplantation in children. During its preparation, the TCRbeta library received unique molecular identifiers. MiXCR, run by TCRdb on the PCR reads, gives a single entry per CDR3 protein. In the table there are more than 300,000 distinct CDR3 sequences, 16% of which are singletons. Sequencing was performed on PBMCs, mostly from graft donor cells, taken 360 days after TCRalphabeta/CD19-depleted stem cell transplant. Receptors were obtained from a male patient between 2 and 15 years old who had a stem cell transplant for acute lymphoblastic leukemia, so the T cells may come from the graft donor.

This clonotype was seen only a few times. The chain uses TRBV27 and TRBJ2-3, with 10 nucleotides matching TRBD2. Germline V lookup: CDR1 MNHEY, CDR2 SMNVEV (reference sequence). Trimming removed 2 bases from V and 8 bases from J; junction bases left unmatched: 10. This CDR3 is 16 amino acids long. The CDR3 bases are TGTGCCAGCAGTTTACCTGGGAGCGGGGGGGGATTTACGCAGTATTTT. This encodes CASSLPGSGGGFTQYF.

This clonotype appeared many times. The chain carries TRBV5-5 and TRBJ2-5; D call uncertain. Trimming left V 2 bases short and J 3 bases short, with 11 bases between. Germline CDR1 SGHKS, CDR2 YYEKEE (reference sequence). The CDR3 runs to 14 residues. The DNA of the CDR3 is TGTGCCAGCAGCTTAGGTAATCTAGAAGAGACCCAGTACTTC. It translates to CASSLGNLEETQYF.

This clonotype was detected many times. The chain employs TRBV10-2 and TRBJ1-1, with D possibly being TRBD1 (6 bases). Trimming stripped 0 bases from V and 1 base from J, with 9 bases between. This CDR3 contains 15 residues. From germline, CDR1 is WSHSY and CDR2 SAAADI. CDR3 region: CASSESPGENTEAFF. The CDR3 DNA reads as TGCGCCAGCAGTGAGTCCCCAGGGGAGAACACTGAAGCTTTCTTT.

There are a few counts of this clonotype. The chain carries TRBV28 and TRBJ2-3, with 9 nucleotides matching TRBD1. Germline trimming cut 10 bases from V and 3 bases from J; bases unmatched to any gene: 11. CDR1 and CDR2 (germline): MDHEN, SYDVKM. This CDR3 contains 15 residues. CDR3 region: CATKTYRGLTDTQYF. CDR3 sequence (DNA): TGTGCCACCAAAACTTACAGGGGGCTGACAGATACGCAGTATTTT.

This clonotype was detected ten times or more. The V and J genes are TRBV12-3 or TRBV12-4 and TRBJ2-1; TRBD1 aligns across 7 bases. Trimming at V came to 4 bases and at J to 7 bases, leaving 7 bases not matched to a gene. CDR3 size: 14 residues. The CDR3 DNA sequence: TGTGCCAGCAGTTGGGCGACAGGGTGGAATGAGCAGTTCTTC. It encodes CASSWATGWNEQFF.

The CDR3 loop reads CATRKSSGYEQYF. In DNA form, the CDR3 reads TGTGCCACCAGGAAGTCTAGCGGGTACGAGCAGTACTTC. The chain carries TRBV15 and TRBJ2-7, with 8 bases matching TRBD2. Trimming took 6 bases from V and 4 from J; bases not matched to a gene: 5. The CDR3 is 13 amino acids. The germline CDR1 and CDR2 sequences are LNHNV and YYDKDF (reference sequence).

This clonotype was observed a few times. The chain employs TRBV28 and TRBJ2-1, with D unclear. The CDR3 runs 12 residues. Between the trimmed V and J ends, which lost 4 bases and 9 bases, there was a span of 10 bases. CDR1 is MDHEN and CDR2 is SYDVKM in the germline V gene. This chain's CDR3 is CASSYLRVEQFF. CDR3 nucleotides: TGTGCCAGCAGTTATCTCCGGGTTGAGCAGTTCTTC.

The chain couples TRBV4-3 to TRBJ2-5; D is unclear. CDR3 length equals 16 residues. Between the trimmed V and J ends, which lost 4 bases and 5 bases, there was a span of 20 bases. Germline values: CDR1 LGHNA, CDR2 YSLEER. CDR3 nucleotide sequence: TGCGCCAGCAGCCGTTGGTTTACGGCCTCCGGGGAGACCCAGTACTTC. It codes for CASSRWFTASGETQYF.

The table lists this clonotype with many counts. The chain joins TRBV20-1 to TRBJ2-7; D possibly corresponds to TRBD2 (5 bases). V was shortened by 5 bases and J by 3 bases, with 14 bases between the two germline ends. The CDR3 runs to 13 residues. Germline V gives CDR1 DFQATT, CDR2 SNEGSKA (reference sequence). CDR3 residues: CSAVRGAHYEQYF. CDR3 DNA: TGCAGTGCTGTTCGGGGAGCTCACTACGAGCAGTACTTC.

The chain couples TRBV4-2 to TRBJ1-1; D may be TRBD1 (5 bases). The CDR3 spans 16 residues. V lost 0 bases, J lost 1 base, and 12 bases lay in between. Germline CDR1 LGHNA, CDR2 YNFKEQ. The CDR3 is CASSQDPPGRNTEAFF. DNA of the CDR3: TGTGCCAGCAGCCAAGATCCACCGGGGCGGAACACTGAAGCTTTCTTT.

The rearrangement uses TRBV11-2 and TRBJ2-3; 15 positions match TRBD2. With 5 bases clipped from V and 1 base from J, the junction kept 16 bases outside the gene matches. This CDR3 region has 21 residues. Germline CDR1 is SGHAT and CDR2 is FQNNGV. CDR3 nucleotides: TGTGCCAGCAGCCCCCTGATAGACCGGACTAGCGGGAGGGGCCGCACAGATACGCAGTATTTT. Its protein product is CASSPLIDRTSGRGRTDTQYF. The full variable domain, in which reference TRBV11-2 and TRBJ2-3 provide the parts outside the CDR3, is EAGVAQSPRYKIIEKRQSVAFWCNPISGHATLYWYQQILGQGPKLLIQFQNNGVVDDSQLPKDRFSAERLKGVDSTLKIQPAKLEDSAVYLCASSPLIDRTSGRGRTDTQYFGPGTRLTVL.

This clonotype was seen repeatedly, ten times or more. V is TRBV12-3 or TRBV12-4 and J is TRBJ2-1; 8 nucleotides agree with TRBD2. The V and J ends lost 8 bases and 4 bases, in that order; junction bases with no gene match: 4. The CDR3 length is 13 residues. The CDR3 DNA reads TGTGCCAGCGGGACTAGGAGGTACAATGAGCAGTTCTTC. Amino acids: CASGTRRYNEQFF.

This clonotype was recorded at least ten times. One junction end disagrees with the germline gene, perhaps due to a read error. This chain connects TRBV5-1 to TRBJ2-3, with D perhaps being TRBD1 or TRBD2 (5 bases each). The CDR3 runs 14 residues. CDR1 and CDR2 from the germline V gene are SGHRS and YFSETQ. CDR3 nucleotide sequence: TGTGCCAGCAGCTTAGGGCAGGGAGCAGATACGCAGTATTTT. Translation gives CASSLGQGADTQYF. Variable domain in full (rest from reference TRBV5-1 and TRBJ2-3): KAGVTQTPRYLIKTRGQQVTLSCSPISGHRSVSWYQQTPGQGLQFLFEYFSETQRNKGNFPGRFSGRQFSNSRSEMNVSTLELGDSALYLCASSLGQGADTQYFGPGTRLTVL.

The chain recombines TRBV5-1 with TRBJ2-3; TRBD1 might be the D (5 bases). The CDR3 totals 15 residues. CDR1 SGHRS and CDR2 YFSETQ come from the germline V gene. Trimming took off 3 bases at V and 0 bases at J, with 11 bases between the two ends. CDR3 amino acids: CASSSISGSTDTQYF. The CDR3 bases are TGCGCCAGCAGCTCGATCTCAGGGAGCACAGATACGCAGTATTTT.

J is TRBJ1-6 and V is TRBV11-1, with D hard to call. With 1 base removed from V and 0 bases from J, the gap between germline ends came to 19 bases. The germline gives CDR1 SGHAT, CDR2 FQDESV (reference sequence). The length of the CDR3 is 20 residues. CDR3 residues: CASSLGGGLPLSSYNSPLHF. CDR3 DNA sequence: TGTGCCAGCAGCTTAGGGGGAGGACTTCCCTTGAGCTCCTATAATTCACCCCTCCACTTT. The full variable domain, in which reference TRBV11-1 and TRBJ1-6 provide the parts outside the CDR3, is EAEVAQSPRYKITEKSQAVAFWCDPISGHATLYWYRQILGQGPELLVQFQDESVVDDSQLPKDRFSAERLKGVDSTLKIQPAELGDSAMYLCASSLGGGLPLSSYNSPLHFGNGTRLTVT.

The genes are TRBV18 and TRBJ2-7; D is unclear. CDR3 length: 13 residues. Germline V gives CDR1 KGHSH, CDR2 LQKENI. V lost 2 bases, J lost 0 bases, and 5 bases lay in between. Written as DNA, the CDR3 is TGTGCCAGCTCACCATGGGCCTCCTACGAGCAGTACTTC. Translating gives CASSPWASYEQYF.